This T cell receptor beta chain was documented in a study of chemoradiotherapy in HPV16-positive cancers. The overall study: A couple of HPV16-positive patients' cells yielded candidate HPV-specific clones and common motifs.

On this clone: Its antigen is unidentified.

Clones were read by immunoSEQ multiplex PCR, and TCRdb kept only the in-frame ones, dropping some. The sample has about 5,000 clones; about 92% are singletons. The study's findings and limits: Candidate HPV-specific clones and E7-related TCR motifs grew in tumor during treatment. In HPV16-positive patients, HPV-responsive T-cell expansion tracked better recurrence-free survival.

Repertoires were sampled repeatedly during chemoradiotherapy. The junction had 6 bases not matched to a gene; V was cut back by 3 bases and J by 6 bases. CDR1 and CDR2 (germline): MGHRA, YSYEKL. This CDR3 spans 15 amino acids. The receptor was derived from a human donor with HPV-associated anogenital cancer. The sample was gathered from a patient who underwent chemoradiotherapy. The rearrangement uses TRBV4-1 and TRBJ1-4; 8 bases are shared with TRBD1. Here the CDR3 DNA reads TGCGCCAGCAGCCAGTTCGGACAGGGTGATGAAAAACTGTTTTTT. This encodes CASSQFGQGDEKLFF.